The entry below describes one T cell receptor beta chain. The data derive from a study of shared clonotypes between healthy human individuals. Each cell subset's genomic DNA was divided evenly among several immunoSEQ plates. The data were produced by immunoSEQ multiplex PCR, yet TCRdb's version contains in-frame clones alone and is incomplete. This table holds more than 2 million clones, 85% to 95% found once. Healthy HIV-negative adults without recent acute infections or vaccinations served as donors. The trim removed 0 bases at V and 2 bases at J, leaving 6 bases unmatched. The germline gives CDR1 SGHRS, CDR2 YFSETQ. The CDR3 extends over 16 amino acids.

This chain links TRBV5-1 with TRBJ2-7, with TRBD2 identical over 9 bases. The TCR was taken from a man aged 18 to 35 in good health. The sample consisted of naive CD4+ T cells sorted from blood. Sample subset: CD45RA+ positively selected. CDR3 nucleotides: TGCGCCAGCAGCTTGGGGGGTAGCGGGAGCCCCTACGAGCAGTACTTC. It translates to CASSLGGSGSPYEQYF.